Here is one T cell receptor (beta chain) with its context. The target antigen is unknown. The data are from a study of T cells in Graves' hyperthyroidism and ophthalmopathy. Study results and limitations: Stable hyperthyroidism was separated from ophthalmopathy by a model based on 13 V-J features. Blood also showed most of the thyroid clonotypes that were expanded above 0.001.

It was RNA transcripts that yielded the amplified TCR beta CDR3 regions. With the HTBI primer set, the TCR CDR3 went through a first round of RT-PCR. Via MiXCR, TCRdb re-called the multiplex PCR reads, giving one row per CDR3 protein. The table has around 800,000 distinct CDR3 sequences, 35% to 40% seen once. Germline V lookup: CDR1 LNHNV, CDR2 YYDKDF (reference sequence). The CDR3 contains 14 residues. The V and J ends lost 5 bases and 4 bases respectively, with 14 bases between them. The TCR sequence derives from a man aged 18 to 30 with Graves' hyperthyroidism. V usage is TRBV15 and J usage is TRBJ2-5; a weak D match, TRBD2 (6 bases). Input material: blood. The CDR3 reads CATSGTSLGETQYF. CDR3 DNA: TGTGCCACCAGCGGAACTAGCTTGGGAGAGACCCAGTACTTC.